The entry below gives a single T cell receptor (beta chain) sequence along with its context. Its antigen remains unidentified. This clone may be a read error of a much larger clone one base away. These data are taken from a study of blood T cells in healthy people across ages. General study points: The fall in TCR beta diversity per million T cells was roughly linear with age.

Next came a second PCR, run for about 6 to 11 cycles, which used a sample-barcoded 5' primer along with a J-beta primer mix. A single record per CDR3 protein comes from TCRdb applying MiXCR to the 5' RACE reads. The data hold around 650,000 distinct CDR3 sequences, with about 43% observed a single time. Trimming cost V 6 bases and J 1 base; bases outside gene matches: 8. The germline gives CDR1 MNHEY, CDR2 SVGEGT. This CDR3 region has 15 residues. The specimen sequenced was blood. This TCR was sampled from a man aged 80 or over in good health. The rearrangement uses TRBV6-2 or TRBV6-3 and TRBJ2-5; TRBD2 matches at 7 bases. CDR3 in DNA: TGTGCCAGCAGCAGGGAGGGAGCGGTCCAAGAGACCCAGTACTTC. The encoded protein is CASSREGAVQETQYF.